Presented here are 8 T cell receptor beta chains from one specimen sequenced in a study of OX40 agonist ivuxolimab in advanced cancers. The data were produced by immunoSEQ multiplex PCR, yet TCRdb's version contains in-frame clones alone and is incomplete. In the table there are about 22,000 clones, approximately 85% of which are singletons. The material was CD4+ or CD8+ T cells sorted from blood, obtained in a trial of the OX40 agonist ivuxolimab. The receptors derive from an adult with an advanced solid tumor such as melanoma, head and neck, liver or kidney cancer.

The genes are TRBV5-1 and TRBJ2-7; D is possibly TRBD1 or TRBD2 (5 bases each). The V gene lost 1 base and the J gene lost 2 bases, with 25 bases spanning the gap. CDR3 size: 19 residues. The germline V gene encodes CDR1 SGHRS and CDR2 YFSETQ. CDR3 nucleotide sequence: TGCGCCAGCAGCTTGTACGGGGACCCCGGAACCCACGTCCCCTACGAGCAGTACTTC. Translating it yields CASSLYGDPGTHVPYEQYF.

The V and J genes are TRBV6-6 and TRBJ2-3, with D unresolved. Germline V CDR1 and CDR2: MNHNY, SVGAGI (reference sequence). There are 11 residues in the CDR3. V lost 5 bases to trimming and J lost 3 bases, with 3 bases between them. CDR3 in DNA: TGTGCCAGCAGTCATACAGATACGCAGTATTTT. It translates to CASSHTDTQYF.

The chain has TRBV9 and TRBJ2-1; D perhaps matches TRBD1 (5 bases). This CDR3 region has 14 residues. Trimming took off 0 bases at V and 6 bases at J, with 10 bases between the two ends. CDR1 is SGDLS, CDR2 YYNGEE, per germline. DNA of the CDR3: TGTGCCAGCAGCGTAGATCACAGGCCCAATGAGCAGTTCTTC. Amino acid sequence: CASSVDHRPNEQFF.

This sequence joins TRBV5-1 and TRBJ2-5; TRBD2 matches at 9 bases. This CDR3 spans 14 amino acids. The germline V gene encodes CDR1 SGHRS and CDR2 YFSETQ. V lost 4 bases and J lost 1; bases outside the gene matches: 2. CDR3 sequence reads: CASSLTSGQETQYF. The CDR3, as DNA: TGCGCCAGCAGCCTGACTAGCGGCCAAGAGACCCAGTACTTC.

This CDR3 is CASSPPAGENTDTQYF. The CDR3 DNA is TGTGCCAGCAGTCCACCAGCGGGGGAAAACACAGATACGCAGTATTTT. The chain recombines TRBV6-6 with TRBJ2-3, with 8 positions matching TRBD2. This CDR3 contains 16 residues. Germline trimming cut 5 bases from V and 2 bases from J; bases unmatched to any gene: 9. Germline CDR1 and CDR2: MNHNY and SVGAGI (reference sequence).

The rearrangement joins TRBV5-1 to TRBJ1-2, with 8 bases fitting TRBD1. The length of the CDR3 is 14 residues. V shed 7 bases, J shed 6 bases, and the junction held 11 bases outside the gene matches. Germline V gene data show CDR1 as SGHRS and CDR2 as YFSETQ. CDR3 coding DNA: TGCGCCAGCGGGATTACAGGGGGGTCGAATGGCTACACCTTC. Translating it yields CASGITGGSNGYTF.

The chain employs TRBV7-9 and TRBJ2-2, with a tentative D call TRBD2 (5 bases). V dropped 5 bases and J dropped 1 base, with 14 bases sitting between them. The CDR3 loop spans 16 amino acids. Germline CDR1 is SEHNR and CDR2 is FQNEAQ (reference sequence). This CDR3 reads CASSLPLEVNTGELFF. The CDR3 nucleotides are TGTGCCAGCAGCCTTCCTCTGGAGGTGAACACCGGGGAGCTGTTTTTT. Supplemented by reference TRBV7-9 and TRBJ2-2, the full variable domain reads DTGVSQNPRHKITKRGQNVTFRCDPISEHNRLYWYRQTLGQGPEFLTYFQNEAQLEKSRLLSDRFSAERPKGSFSTLEIQRTEQGDSAMYLCASSLPLEVNTGELFFGEGSRLTVL.

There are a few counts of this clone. In DNA, the CDR3 is TGTGCCAGCAGCGTACAGGGTTTCACTGAAGCTTTCTTT. This codes for CASSVQGFTEAFF. The chain links TRBV6-5 to TRBJ1-1; TRBD1 is a possible D gene (6 bases). Germline V gives CDR1 MNHEY, CDR2 SVGAGI. The germline V and J ends were trimmed by 6 bases and 4 bases, with 12 bases remaining between them. The CDR3 length is 13 residues.